Following are 20 T cell receptor beta chains from one sample sequenced in a study of blood T cell repertoires in COVID-19. The table came from immunoSEQ multiplex PCR; TCRdb's copy has only in-frame clones and leaves some out. The sample has over 400,000 clones, roughly 91% seen once; the top ten hold under 8.5%. The specimen sequenced was peripheral blood. The receptors originated from a woman aged 45-59 years with COVID-19, enrolled during active disease.

This chain uses TRBV18 with TRBJ1-3; 8 bases fit TRBD1. V lost 4 bases and J lost 4; bases outside the gene matches: 6. CDR1 KGHSH and CDR2 LQKENI come from the germline V gene. The CDR3 totals 15 residues. Here the CDR3 reads CASSLGQGQGNTIYF. CDR3 DNA sequence: TGTGCCAGCTCACTTGGACAGGGACAAGGAAACACCATATATTTT.

V and J are TRBV5-1 and TRBJ2-7; possibly TRBD1 for D (5 bases). V was shortened by 0 bases and J by 6 bases, with 10 bases between the two germline ends. Germline V CDR1 and CDR2: SGHRS, YFSETQ. This CDR3 comprises 13 residues. CDR3 sequence (DNA): TGCGCCAGCAGCTTGGAGCGACAGCGCGAGCAGTACTTC. Amino acids: CASSLERQREQYF.

The chain has TRBV25-1 and TRBJ1-2; the D gene is possibly TRBD1 (5 bases). CDR1 and CDR2 from the germline V gene are MGHDK and SYGVNS. The CDR3 is made up of 14 amino acids. V was trimmed by 6 bases and J by 6 bases, leaving 17 bases between them. The CDR3 sequence: CASRGGVTVNGYTF. CDR3 in DNA: TGTGCCAGCAGGGGGGGTGTGACAGTCAATGGCTACACCTTC.

The chain uses TRBV10-2 and TRBJ2-5; TRBD2 matches 11 bases. Germline V gene sequence: CDR1 WSHSY, CDR2 SAAADI. Unmatched junction bases numbered 5, after V lost 6 bases and J lost 2 bases. CDR3 length: 15 residues. CDR3 sequence: CASRIAGGPQETQYF. CDR3 nucleotides: TGCGCCAGCAGAATAGCGGGGGGGCCACAAGAGACCCAGTACTTC.

The chain combines TRBV3-1 (or the pseudogene TRBV3-2) with TRBJ1-5; 9 bases are shared with TRBD1. This CDR3 has 14 residues. Germline V gene sequence: CDR1 LGHDT, CDR2 YNNKEL (reference sequence). The ends lost 4 bases at V and 5 bases at J; junction bases unmatched: 3. The CDR3 loop is CASSPGTGHQPQHF. As DNA, the CDR3 is TGTGCCAGCAGCCCCGGGACAGGGCATCAGCCCCAGCATTTT.

The gene calls are TRBV4-2 and TRBJ1-1, with TRBD1 as a possible D gene (5 bases). This CDR3 is built from 15 residues. Trimming stripped 0 bases from V and 8 bases from J, with 16 bases between. From germline, CDR1 is LGHNA and CDR2 YNFKEQ. This CDR3 is CASSQDSRGALEAFF. CDR3 sequence (DNA): TGTGCCAGCAGCCAAGATAGTAGGGGCGCACTCGAAGCTTTCTTT.

This clone was detected a few times. The V and J genes are TRBV19 and TRBJ1-5; 7 positions match TRBD1. CDR3 size: 14 residues. The junction had 9 bases not matched to a gene; V was cut back by 7 bases and J by 6 bases. The germline V gene has CDR1 LNHDA and CDR2 SQIVND (reference sequence). The CDR3 DNA reads as TGTGCCAGTAACCCGACAGGGCAAGTTCAGCCCCAGCATTTT. Translated, it gives CASNPTGQVQPQHF.

The chain combines TRBV5-1 with TRBJ1-1, with a possible D match to TRBD1 (5 bases). V was clipped by 5 bases and J by 4 bases, with 9 bases between them. This CDR3 comprises 12 residues. Per the germline V gene, CDR1 is SGHRS and CDR2 is YFSETQ. The CDR3 coding sequence is TGCGCCAGCAGGCAGGGCGGCACTGAAGCTTTCTTT. Translating gives CASRQGGTEAFF.

This chain links TRBV30 with TRBJ2-5; a possible D gene is TRBD1 (5 bases). This CDR3 has 12 residues. V was cut by 3 bases and J by 4 bases, with 9 bases left in between. Germline V gives CDR1 GTSNPN, CDR2 SVGIG (reference sequence). The chain's CDR3 is CAWSRASETQYF. The CDR3 DNA reads as TGTGCCTGGAGCAGGGCGTCAGAGACCCAGTACTTC.

The V and J genes are TRBV5-1 and TRBJ1-2; TRBD1 agrees at 8 bases. The germline gives CDR1 SGHRS, CDR2 YFSETQ. Trimming at V came to 4 bases and at J to 5 bases, leaving 10 bases not matched to a gene. The CDR3 is made up of 15 amino acids. CDR3 coding DNA: TGCGCCAGCAGCCACAACCCGACAGGGGAATATGGCTACACCTTC. Amino acid sequence: CASSHNPTGEYGYTF.

This clone was detected once. The chain couples TRBV9 to TRBJ1-2, with 11 bases that match TRBD1. The CDR3 consists of 15 residues. Germline V gene data show CDR1 as SGDLS and CDR2 as YYNGEE. Unmatched junction bases numbered 4, after V lost 4 bases and J lost 2 bases. The CDR3 region is CASSSGTGGNYGYTF. The CDR3 DNA follows: TGTGCCAGCAGCTCCGGGACAGGGGGAAACTATGGCTACACCTTC.

The J gene is TRBJ1-5, the V gene TRBV19; 9 nucleotides agree with TRBD1. V lost 4 bases to trimming and J lost 1 base; unmatched junction nucleotides: 8. CDR1 LNHDA and CDR2 SQIVND come from the germline V gene (reference sequence). The CDR3 is made up of 17 amino acids. CDR3 residues: CASSTRQGDGSNQPQHF. The DNA for the CDR3 is TGTGCCAGTAGTACTCGACAGGGGGACGGGAGCAATCAGCCCCAGCATTTT. Full variable domain (rest looked up from reference TRBV19 and TRBJ1-5): DGGITQSPKYLFRKEGQNVTLSCEQNLNHDAMYWYRQDPGQGLRLIYYSQIVNDFQKGDIAEGYSVSREKKESFPLTVTSAQKNPTAFYLCASSTRQGDGSNQPQHFGDGTRLSIL.

V usage is TRBV19 and J usage is TRBJ1-5, with D perhaps TRBD1 (5 bases). Per germline, CDR1 LNHDA and CDR2 SQIVND (reference sequence). V lost 1 base to trimming and J lost 2 bases, with 15 bases between them. CDR3 length: 17 residues. The CDR3 here is CASSIARLGLGNQPQHF. The CDR3 DNA is TGTGCCAGTAGTATAGCTCGCTTGGGGCTGGGCAATCAGCCCCAGCATTTT. Full variable domain (outside the CDR3, taken from reference TRBV19 and TRBJ1-5): DGGITQSPKYLFRKEGQNVTLSCEQNLNHDAMYWYRQDPGQGLRLIYYSQIVNDFQKGDIAEGYSVSREKKESFPLTVTSAQKNPTAFYLCASSIARLGLGNQPQHFGDGTRLSIL.

Only one count was recorded for this clone. The rearrangement uses TRBV2 and TRBJ1-2, with D possibly being TRBD1 (6 bases). Trimming removed 10 bases from V and 8 bases from J, with 14 bases in between. This CDR3 is built from 11 residues. The germline gives CDR1 SNHLY, CDR2 FYNNEI. CDR3 amino acids: CANLTGGGYTF. The CDR3 nucleotides read TGTGCCAACCTGACAGGCGGAGGCTACACCTTC.

The chain has TRBV30 and TRBJ1-6; 10 bases line up with TRBD1. The CDR3 has 16 amino acids. The junction had 6 bases not matched to a gene; V was cut back by 0 bases and J by 7 bases. Germline V gene data show CDR1 as GTSNPN and CDR2 as SVGIG (reference sequence). DNA of the CDR3: TGTGCCTGGAGTGTAGTATGGGGACAGGGGAATTCACCCCTCCACTTT. It is translated as CAWSVVWGQGNSPLHF.

This clone turned up a few times. The genes are TRBV16 and TRBJ2-2; TRBD1 aligns across 11 bases. J was trimmed by 6 bases and V by 6 bases; bases with no gene match: 6. The CDR3 extends over 15 amino acids. Germline assignment: CDR1 KGHSY and CDR2 FQNENV. In DNA, the CDR3 is TGTGCCAGCAGTCCCGGACAGGGGGCGGCCGGGGAGCTGTTTTTT. Translating it yields CASSPGQGAAGELFF.

V gene TRBV2 combines with J gene TRBJ1-5; D ambiguous. This CDR3 has 13 amino acids. V lost 10 bases and J lost 3, with 13 bases in between. Germline assignment: CDR1 SNHLY and CDR2 FYNNEI. CDR3 loop: CAISLTSNQPQHF. As DNA, the CDR3 is TGTGCCATCAGCCTGACATCCAATCAGCCCCAGCATTTT.

The chain combines TRBV12-5 with TRBJ1-5; 9 bases agree with TRBD1. This CDR3 spans 15 amino acids. The junction had 6 bases not matched to a gene; V was cut back by 3 bases and J by 6 bases. Germline-derived CDR1 and CDR2 are LGHNT and FRNRAP. CDR3 bases: TGTGCTAGTGGTTTTGGACAGGGGCCCGTTCAGCCCCAGCATTTT. It specifies CASGFGQGPVQPQHF.

This clone has just a few counts. Distinct nucleotide sequences in the sample also encode this CDR3. This sequence joins TRBV11-2 and TRBJ1-2; 7 nucleotides line up with TRBD1. This CDR3 contains 13 residues. CDR1 SGHAT and CDR2 FQNNGV come from the germline V gene. Losses at the gene ends were 1 base for V and 4 bases for J; bases not matched to a gene: 0. CDR3 protein: CASSLGQGYGYTF. CDR3 DNA sequence: TGTGCCAGCAGCTTAGGACAGGGCTATGGCTACACCTTC.

In DNA form, the CDR3 reads TGTGCCAGTAGTATTCAGGCAGGCGCAACAAACACTGAAGCTTTCTTT. It translates to CASSIQAGATNTEAFF. V gene TRBV19 combines with J gene TRBJ1-1; the D is unclear. V lost 3 bases to trimming and J lost 2 bases, with 16 bases between them. CDR1 and CDR2 from the germline V gene are LNHDA and SQIVND (reference sequence). The CDR3 consists of 16 residues. Together with reference TRBV19 and TRBJ1-1, the CDR3 gives the full variable domain: DGGITQSPKYLFRKEGQNVTLSCEQNLNHDAMYWYRQDPGQGLRLIYYSQIVNDFQKGDIAEGYSVSREKKESFPLTVTSAQKNPTAFYLCASSIQAGATNTEAFFGQGTRLTVV.